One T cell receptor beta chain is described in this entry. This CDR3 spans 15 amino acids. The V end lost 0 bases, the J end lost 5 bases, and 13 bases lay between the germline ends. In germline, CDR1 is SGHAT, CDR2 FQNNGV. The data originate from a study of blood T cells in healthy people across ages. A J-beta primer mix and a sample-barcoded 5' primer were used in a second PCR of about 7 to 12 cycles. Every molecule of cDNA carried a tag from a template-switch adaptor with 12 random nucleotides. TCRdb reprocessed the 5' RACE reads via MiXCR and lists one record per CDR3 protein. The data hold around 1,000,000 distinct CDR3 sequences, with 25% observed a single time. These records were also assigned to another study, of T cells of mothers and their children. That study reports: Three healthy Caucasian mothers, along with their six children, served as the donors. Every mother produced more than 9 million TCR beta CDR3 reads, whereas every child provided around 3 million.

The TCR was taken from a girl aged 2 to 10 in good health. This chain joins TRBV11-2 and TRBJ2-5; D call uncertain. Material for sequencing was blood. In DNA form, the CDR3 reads TGTGCCAGCAGCTTAGAATCCACCATGGGGGAGACCCAGTACTTC. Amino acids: CASSLESTMGETQYF.